A single sample gave rise to the 18 T cell receptor beta chains below, sequenced in a study of CD4 T cells in relation to SARS-CoV-2 and coronaviruses (dated by TCRdb to the early 2020s). The library was prepared using the immunoSEQ multiplex PCR assay. TCRdb took this table from immuneACCESS and kept in-frame rearrangements with V and J called. Such tables lack part of the clones; where checked against another copy, unresolved V genes explain under half of the gap, and the rest is unexplained. This sample is represented by 50,000 to 70,000 clones; around 90% of them were singletons. The ten biggest clones cover around 0.41% of the sample. Material: naive CD4+ T cells from PBMCs. Interpreted using the paper, the cell subset or site label stands for: naive CD4+ T cells isolated by negative enrichment. Every receptor here comes from an adult with COVID-19.

The V gene is TRBV5-1, the J gene TRBJ2-5; 9 bases match TRBD2. The CDR3 covers 16 residues. Germline V gene data show CDR1 as SGHRS and CDR2 as YFSETQ. With V trimmed by 4 bases and J by 3 bases, 10 bases remained unmatched. CDR3 bases: TGCGCCAGCAGCCCCGGCGATAGCGGGAGAAAAGAGACCCAGTACTTC. Encoded protein: CASSPGDSGRKETQYF.

The V and J genes are TRBV11-2 and TRBJ2-3; 12 positions agree with TRBD1. V was clipped by 7 bases and J by 2 bases; unmatched bases: 4. Germline lookup yields CDR1 SGHAT and CDR2 FQNNGV. The CDR3 spans 15 residues. The CDR3 here is CASTRDRGLTDTQYF. The CDR3 bases are TGTGCCAGCACGCGGGACAGGGGGCTCACAGATACGCAGTATTTT. The full variable domain, in which reference TRBV11-2 and TRBJ2-3 provide the parts outside the CDR3, is EAGVAQSPRYKIIEKRQSVAFWCNPISGHATLYWYQQILGQGPKLLIQFQNNGVVDDSQLPKDRFSAERLKGVDSTLKIQPAKLEDSAVYLCASTRDRGLTDTQYFGPGTRLTVL.

V is TRBV6-2 or TRBV6-3 and J is TRBJ2-7; 11 bases agree with TRBD2. Per the germline V gene, CDR1 is MNHEY and CDR2 is SVGEGT. V lost 6 bases and J lost 4; bases outside the gene matches: 5. The CDR3 spans 14 residues. This CDR3 reads CASSRTSGSYEQYF. The CDR3 bases are TGTGCCAGCAGCAGGACTAGCGGGTCTTACGAGCAGTACTTC.

The V call is TRBV2, the J call TRBJ2-1; TRBD2 matches at 15 bases. J lost 3 bases, V lost 7 bases, and 7 bases had no gene match. The CDR3 is 17 amino acids. Germline V gives CDR1 SNHLY, CDR2 FYNNEI. As DNA, the CDR3 is TGTGCCAGCACCCTCGGGGGACTAGCGGGGGGCTACAATGAGCAGTTCTTC. Translated: CASTLGGLAGGYNEQFF.

Regarding this clone: The sample holds other DNA sequences that translate to the same CDR3. The rearrangement links TRBV6-4 to TRBJ2-3; 7 bases line up with TRBD2. The V gene's germline CDR1 is MRHNA and CDR2 SNTAGT. The CDR3 has 15 residues. V lost 2 bases and J lost 4; bases outside the gene matches: 6. The CDR3: CASSDSSGSADTQYF. The CDR3 bases are TGTGCCAGCAGTGACAGTAGCGGGTCGGCAGATACGCAGTATTTT.

V usage is TRBV6-5 and J usage is TRBJ1-1; D uncertain. V lost 10 bases and J 3 bases, leaving 15 bases between the germline ends. The CDR3 sequence is 13 residues long. CDR1 is MNHEY and CDR2 is SVGAGI in the germline V gene. The DNA for the CDR3 is TGTGCCAAGAACCCAGCCTGTGACACTGAAGCTTTCTTT. This translates into CAKNPACDTEAFF.

The chain uses TRBV28 and TRBJ2-7; 10 nucleotides line up with TRBD1. V dropped 5 bases and J dropped 4; count of bases not matched to a gene: 8. Germline CDR1 is MDHEN and CDR2 is SYDVKM. The CDR3 is made up of 15 amino acids. CDR3 bases: TGTGCCAGCAGTGATCCGGGACAGGGGAGGTACGAGCAGTACTTC. Amino acids: CASSDPGQGRYEQYF.

The V gene is TRBV28, the J gene TRBJ1-1; D is unresolved. Germline CDR1 is MDHEN and CDR2 is SYDVKM. The CDR3 totals 11 residues. Trimming took off 6 bases at V and 7 bases at J, with 9 bases between the two ends. The CDR3 region has the DNA TGTGCCAGCAGGCTTATAGGTGAAGCTTTCTTT. Amino acid sequence: CASRLIGEAFF. Full variable domain (remainder filled in from reference TRBV28 and TRBJ1-1): DVKVTQSSRYLVKRTGEKVFLECVQDMDHENMFWYRQDPGLGLRLIYFSYDVKMKEKGDIPEGYSVSREKKERFSLILESASTNQTSMYLCASRLIGEAFFGQGTRLTVV.

The chain has TRBV2 and TRBJ2-7, with 10 bases fitting TRBD1. Trimming took 3 bases from V and 2 from J; bases not matched to a gene: 4. This CDR3 has 15 amino acids. The V gene's germline CDR1 is SNHLY and CDR2 FYNNEI. This CDR3 reads CASSDTGTGAYEQYF. The CDR3 region has the DNA TGTGCCAGCAGTGATACCGGGACAGGGGCCTACGAGCAGTACTTC.

J is TRBJ2-3 and V is TRBV28; 9 nucleotides align to TRBD2. CDR1 and CDR2 (germline): MDHEN, SYDVKM. The CDR3 is 14 residues long. The J segment lost 2 bases and the V segment lost 4 bases, leaving 1 base of the junction unmatched. The CDR3 region is CASSSSGNTDTQYF. The CDR3 DNA reads as TGTGCCAGCAGTTCTAGCGGGAACACAGATACGCAGTATTTT.

This chain connects TRBV2 to TRBJ1-4, with 9 bases lining up with TRBD1. Germline V gives CDR1 SNHLY, CDR2 FYNNEI. Trimming at V came to 6 bases and at J to 7 bases, leaving 3 bases not matched to a gene. The CDR3 has 13 residues. The DNA for the CDR3 is TGTGCCAGCAGCCGGGACAGGGTTGAAAAACTGTTTTTT. This codes for CASSRDRVEKLFF.

V gene TRBV7-3 combines with J gene TRBJ2-2, with TRBD1 as a possible D gene (5 bases). CDR1 is SGHTA, CDR2 FQGTGA, per germline. V was clipped by 1 base and J by 0 bases, with 9 bases between them. The CDR3 runs to 16 residues. CDR3 region: CASSLNSRANTGELFF. The CDR3, as DNA: TGTGCCAGCAGCTTAAACTCCAGGGCGAACACCGGGGAGCTGTTTTTT.

The CDR3 loop is CSVEGTGNQPQHF. DNA for the CDR3: TGCAGCGTTGAGGGGACAGGAAATCAGCCCCAGCATTTT. The chain couples TRBV29-1 to TRBJ1-5, with 8 bases that match TRBD1. Per germline, CDR1 SQVTM and CDR2 ANQGSEA. V lost 3 bases, J lost 4 bases, and 2 bases stayed unmatched. CDR3 length equals 13 residues.

V gene TRBV7-3 combines with J gene TRBJ2-2; D is undetermined. V lost 3 bases and J 6 bases, leaving 8 bases between the germline ends. The CDR3 loop spans 13 amino acids. Germline V lookup: CDR1 SGHTA, CDR2 FQGTGA. Written as DNA, the CDR3 is TGTGCCAGCAGCTTCTTAGGTTCCGGGGAGCTGTTTTTT. Translation: CASSFLGSGELFF.

This chain links TRBV5-1 with TRBJ2-5, with D unresolved. The germline V gene has CDR1 SGHRS and CDR2 YFSETQ. V was clipped by 0 bases and J by 4 bases, with 7 bases between them. The length of the CDR3 is 13 residues. DNA for the CDR3: TGCGCCAGCAGCTTGGCAACCCTAGAGACCCAGTACTTC. Its translation is CASSLATLETQYF.

The chain combines TRBV7-3 with TRBJ2-1, with no clear D. The length of the CDR3 is 18 residues. With 1 base removed from V and 0 bases from J, the gap between germline ends came to 16 bases. The germline V gene has CDR1 SGHTA and CDR2 FQGTGA. For the CDR3, the DNA is TGTGCCAGCAGCTTAAGGGTCGAGGAGTGGGGCTCCTACAATGAGCAGTTCTTC. Amino acid sequence: CASSLRVEEWGSYNEQFF.

V usage is TRBV5-1 and J usage is TRBJ2-5, with D uncertain. The CDR3 runs to 14 residues. In germline, CDR1 is SGHRS, CDR2 YFSETQ. Trimming left V 1 base short and J 1 base short, with 8 bases between. CDR3 DNA: TGCGCCAGCAGCTTGCTGAGTTCCCAAGAGACCCAGTACTTC. Its protein is CASSLLSSQETQYF. Drawing the rest from reference TRBV5-1 and TRBJ2-5, the complete variable domain is KAGVTQTPRYLIKTRGQQVTLSCSPISGHRSVSWYQQTPGQGLQFLFEYFSETQRNKGNFPGRFSGRQFSNSRSEMNVSTLELGDSALYLCASSLLSSQETQYFGPGTRLLVL.

This chain links TRBV5-1 with TRBJ2-7, with TRBD2 matching 8 bases. V shed 2 bases, J shed 4 bases, and the junction held 8 bases outside the gene matches. The CDR3 is made up of 15 amino acids. From germline, CDR1 is SGHRS and CDR2 YFSETQ. CDR3 in amino acids: CASSFRERESYEQYF. The CDR3 DNA follows: TGCGCCAGCAGCTTCCGGGAGCGGGAGAGTTACGAGCAGTACTTC.